Here is one T cell receptor (beta chain) with its context. Produced via immunoSEQ multiplex PCR; TCRdb's table is partial and in-frame only. The sample includes around 640,000 clones, approximately 96% of them seen just once. This sample stems from a study of shared clonotypes between healthy human individuals. Terminally differentiated effector memory CD45RA+ cells were left out of the naive CD8 fraction, which was CD45RO-negative and positively selected for CCR7. Trimming stripped 4 bases from V and 6 bases from J, with 23 bases between. Germline CDR1 reads SGDLS; CDR2 reads YYNGEE. The CDR3 length is 16 residues.

This sequence joins TRBV9 and TRBJ2-7, with a weak D call TRBD2 (7 bases). Specimen: naive CD8+ T cells sorted from blood. The receptor's source is a woman in her 30s in good health. CDR3: CASSPRRAGALVEQYF. The CDR3 coding sequence is TGTGCCAGCAGCCCGCGGCGGGCGGGGGCGCTGGTCGAGCAGTACTTC.